This T cell receptor gamma chain was retrieved from a study of Vδ1+ human thymocytes. Study conclusions and caveats: In the thymus, TRG and TRD repertoires looked highly polyclonal with Gaussian CDR3 lengths. About 20% of thymic delta-chain sequences were Vdelta2, with few Vdelta3, unlike blood Vdelta1+ controls.

The junction had 12 bases not matched to a gene; V was cut back by 0 bases and J by 4 bases. In germline, CDR1 is EGSNGY, CDR2 YDSYNSKV. There are 16 residues in the CDR3. Turning to this clone: The antigen remains unidentified.

The template was reverse-transcribed extracted RNA. CDR3 amplicons came from multiplex PCR with pooled V-gene forward and constant-region reverse primers. TCRdb called clones from the multiplex PCR reads again using CATT. The profile shows approximately 20,000 gamma-chain clones, around 13% of them singletons. Purity of the sorted Vdelta1+ thymocytes ranged from about 97% to 99.6%. This clonotype was sampled from a child under two years old who had congenital heart surgery. The V call is TRGV2, the J call TRGJ1 or TRGJ2. The specimen sequenced was Vdelta1+ gamma-delta thymocytes from the thymus. The subset denotes: FACS-sorted CD3+ TCRalphabeta- TCRVdelta1+ TCRVdelta2- thymocytes. The CDR3 sequence is CATWDGLPIPYYKKLF. In DNA form, the CDR3 reads TGTGCCACCTGGGACGGGCTCCCTATTCCCTATTATAAGAAACTCTTT.